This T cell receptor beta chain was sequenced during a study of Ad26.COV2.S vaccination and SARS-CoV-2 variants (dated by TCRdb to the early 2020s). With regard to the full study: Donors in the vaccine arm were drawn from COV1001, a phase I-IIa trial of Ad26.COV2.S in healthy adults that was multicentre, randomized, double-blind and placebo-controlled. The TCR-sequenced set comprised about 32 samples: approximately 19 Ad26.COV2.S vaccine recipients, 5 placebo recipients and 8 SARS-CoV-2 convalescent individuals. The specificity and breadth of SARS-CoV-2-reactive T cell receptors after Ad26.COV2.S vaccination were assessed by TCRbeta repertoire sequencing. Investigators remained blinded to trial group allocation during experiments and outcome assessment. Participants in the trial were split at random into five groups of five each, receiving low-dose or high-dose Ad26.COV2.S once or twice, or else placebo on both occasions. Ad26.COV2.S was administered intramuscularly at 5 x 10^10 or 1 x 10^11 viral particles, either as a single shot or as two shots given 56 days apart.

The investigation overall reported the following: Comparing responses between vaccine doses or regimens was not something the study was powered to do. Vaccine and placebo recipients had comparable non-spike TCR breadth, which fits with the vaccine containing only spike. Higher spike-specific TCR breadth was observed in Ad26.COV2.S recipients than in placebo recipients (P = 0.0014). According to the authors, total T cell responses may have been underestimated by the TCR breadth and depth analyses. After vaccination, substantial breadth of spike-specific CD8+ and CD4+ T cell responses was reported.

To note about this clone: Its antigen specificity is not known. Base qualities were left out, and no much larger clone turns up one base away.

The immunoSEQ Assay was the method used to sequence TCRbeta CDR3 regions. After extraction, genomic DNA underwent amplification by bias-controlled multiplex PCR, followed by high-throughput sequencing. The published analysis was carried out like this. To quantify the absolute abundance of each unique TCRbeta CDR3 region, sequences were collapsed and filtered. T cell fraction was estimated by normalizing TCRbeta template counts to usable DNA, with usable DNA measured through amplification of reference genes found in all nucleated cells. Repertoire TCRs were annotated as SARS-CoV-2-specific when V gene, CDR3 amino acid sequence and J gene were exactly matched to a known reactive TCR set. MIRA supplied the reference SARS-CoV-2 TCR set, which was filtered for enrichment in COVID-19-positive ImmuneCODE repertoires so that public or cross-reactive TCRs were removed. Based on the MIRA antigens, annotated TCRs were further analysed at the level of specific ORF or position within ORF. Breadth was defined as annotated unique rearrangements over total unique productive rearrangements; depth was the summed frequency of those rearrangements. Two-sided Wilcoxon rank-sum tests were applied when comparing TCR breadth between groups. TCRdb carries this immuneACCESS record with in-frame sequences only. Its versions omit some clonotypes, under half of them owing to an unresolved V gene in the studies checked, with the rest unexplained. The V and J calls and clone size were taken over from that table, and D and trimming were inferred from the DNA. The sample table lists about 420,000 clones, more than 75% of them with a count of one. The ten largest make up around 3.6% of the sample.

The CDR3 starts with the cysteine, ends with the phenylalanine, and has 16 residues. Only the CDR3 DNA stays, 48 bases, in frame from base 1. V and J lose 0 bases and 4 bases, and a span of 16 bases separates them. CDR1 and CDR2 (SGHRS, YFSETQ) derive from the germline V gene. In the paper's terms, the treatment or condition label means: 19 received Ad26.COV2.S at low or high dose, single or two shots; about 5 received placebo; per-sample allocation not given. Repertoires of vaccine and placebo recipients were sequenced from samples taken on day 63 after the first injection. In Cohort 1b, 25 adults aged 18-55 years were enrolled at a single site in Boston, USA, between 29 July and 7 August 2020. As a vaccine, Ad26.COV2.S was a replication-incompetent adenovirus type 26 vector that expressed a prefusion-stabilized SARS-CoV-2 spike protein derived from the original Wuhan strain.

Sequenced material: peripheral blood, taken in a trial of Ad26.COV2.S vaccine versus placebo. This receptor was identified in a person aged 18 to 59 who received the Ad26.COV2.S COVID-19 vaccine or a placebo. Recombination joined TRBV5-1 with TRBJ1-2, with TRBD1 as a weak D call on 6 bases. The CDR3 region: CASSLGQTGQIYGYTF. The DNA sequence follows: TGCGCCAGCAGCTTGGGCCAGACAGGACAGATCTATGGCTACACCTTC.